These T cell receptor beta chains were read from a single sample in a study of shared clonotypes between healthy human individuals. Only in-frame clones appear in the TCRdb table, and some are missing; sequencing was by immunoSEQ multiplex PCR. Of about 1 million clones listed, around 76% were seen once; the top ten hold roughly 1.4%. The sample was memory CD4+ T cells sorted from blood. These receptors were taken from a man in his late teens or twenties in good health. Each CDR3 is given with its conserved first and last residue. The D gene is left open where the match is weak. Size tells how often a clone was seen (once, few, many) or the class of an expanded clone, and some rows leave it out.

j_gene	v_gene	d_gene	abundance	CDR3nt	CDR3aa
TRBJ2-1	TRBV6-6	TRBD1	NA	TGTGCCAGCAGTTACTCCACAGGGGTGGGTGAGCAGTTCTTC	CASSYSTGVGEQFF
TRBJ2-5	TRBV4-3	NA	NA	TGCGCCAGCAGAGGAGAGCTAGCTAGTGAGACCCAGTACTTC	CASRGELASETQYF
TRBJ2-5	TRBV29-1	NA	NA	TGCAGCGTTGATTTAATCCGGGATTACCAAGAGACCCAGTACTTC	CSVDLIRDYQETQYF
TRBJ1-3	TRBV14	NA	NA	TGTGCCAGCAGCTTACAGGTCGGGGGAAACACCATATATTTT	CASSLQVGGNTIYF
TRBJ1-6	TRBV5-1	NA	NA	TGCGCCAGCAGCACCTCTCAGGGGTCCCTTCCACCCCTCCACTTT	CASSTSQGSLPPLHF
TRBJ2-7	TRBV6-1	NA	once	TGTGCCAGCAGTGTGGGAGGGGGGAGCTCCTACGAGCAGTACTTC	CASSVGGGSSYEQYF
TRBJ2-7	TRBV11-2	NA	NA	TGTGCCAGCAGCCCCACACGGGATATTCTTTACGAGCAGTACTTC	CASSPTRDILYEQYF
TRBJ1-1	TRBV7-9	TRBD1	NA	TGTGCCAGCAGCGAGACAGGGGCCCGCACTGAAGCTTTCTTT	CASSETGARTEAFF
TRBJ1-1	TRBV28	NA	NA	TGTGCCAGCAATCGCGGACGGATGAACACTGAAGCTTTCTTT	CASNRGRMNTEAFF
TRBJ1-5	TRBV7-9	NA	NA	TGTGCCAGCAGCCGGGGAAATAGCAATCAGCCCCAGCATTTT	CASSRGNSNQPQHF
TRBJ1-5	TRBV2	NA	few	TGTGCCAGCAGTGAAGCGGGGAAGGATCAGCCCCAGCATTTT	CASSEAGKDQPQHF
TRBJ1-3	TRBV6-1	NA	NA	TGTGCCAGCAGTGAAGGGGTCTCCGGGGGAAACACCATATATTTT	CASSEGVSGGNTIYF
TRBJ1-5	TRBV6-6	TRBD1	NA	TGTGCCAGCAGTTACTCGGGACAGGGGGCTGGTCAGCCCCAGCATTTT	CASSYSGQGAGQPQHF
TRBJ1-5	TRBV7-8	TRBD1	NA	TGTGCCAGCAGCTTGCAGGGGGCCGGGCTCCATCAGCCCCAGCATTTT	CASSLQGAGLHQPQHF
TRBJ2-2	TRBV18	NA	NA	TGTGCCAGCTCACCTCAGGGAAACACCGGGGAGCTGTTTTTT	CASSPQGNTGELFF
TRBJ2-1	TRBV5-4	TRBD1	NA	TGTGCCAGCAGCCCAAGCGGGACAGGGAGCAATGAGCAGTTCTTC	CASSPSGTGSNEQFF
TRBJ2-4	TRBV9	NA	NA	TGTGCCAGCAGCGCCTCAGGGCTTTCCAAAAACATTCAGTACTTC	CASSASGLSKNIQYF
TRBJ1-5	TRBV5-1	NA	NA	TGCGCCAGCAGCTTGGTTCCAGGTTCGAGCCAGCCCCAGCATTTT	CASSLVPGSSQPQHF
TRBJ2-3	TRBV4-3	NA	few	TGCGCCAGCAGCCAAAGCCAACACACAGATACGCAGTATTTT	CASSQSQHTDTQYF
TRBJ2-7	TRBV9	TRBD1	NA	TGTGCCAGCAGCGTAGGAGACAGGGGAACCTACGAGCAGTACTTC	CASSVGDRGTYEQYF
TRBJ2-7	TRBV5-6	NA	NA	TGTGCCAGCAGTTTGGGTTCCAGGTCCTACGAGCAGTACTTC	CASSLGSRSYEQYF
TRBJ2-7	TRBV5-4	NA	NA	TGTGCCAGCAGCTTACCCGGGACTCAGGCCATCGAGCAGTACTTC	CASSLPGTQAIEQYF
TRBJ2-5	TRBV6-1	TRBD1	once	TGTGCCAGCCACAGGGGCGGACAAGAGACCCAGTACTTC	CASHRGGQETQYF
TRBJ2-1	TRBV7-6	TRBD2	NA	TGTGCCAGCAGCTTCTCCGCGGCGGGAGACAGCCATGAGCAGTTCTTC	CASSFSAAGDSHEQFF
TRBJ2-7	TRBV29-1	TRBD1	NA	TGCAGCGGCAGAACAGGGGTCGGCGAGCAGTACTTC	CSGRTGVGEQYF
TRBJ2-5	TRBV19	TRBD2	NA	TGTGCCAGTAGTATTCTAGCGGGAGAAGGGGAGACCCAGTACTTC	CASSILAGEGETQYF
TRBJ2-2	TRBV30	TRBD2	NA	TGTGCCTGGAGTGTACGGCGCGGGGGGGCCAACACCGGGGAGCTGTTTTTT	CAWSVRRGGANTGELFF
TRBJ2-2	TRBV2	NA	NA	TGTGCCAGCAGTGGAGACCCCACCGGGGAGCTGTTTTTT	CASSGDPTGELFF
TRBJ1-5	TRBV15	TRBD1	NA	TGTGCCACCAGCAGGGTGGACAGGTTGGAACAGCCCCAGCATTTT	CATSRVDRLEQPQHF
TRBJ2-5	TRBV30	TRBD2	NA	TGTGCCTGGAGTGGACGCGGGACTAGCGGGTCTCCTCTGACCCAGTACTTC	CAWSGRGTSGSPLTQYF
TRBJ2-1	TRBV7-9	NA	NA	TGTGCCAGCACAAGGGGGGACAATGAGCAGTTCTTC	CASTRGDNEQFF
TRBJ2-2	TRBV18	TRBD2	NA	TGTGCCAGCTCCAGATACGACGGGAGGGCCGCCGGGGAGCTGTTTTTT	CASSRYDGRAAGELFF
TRBJ2-5	TRBV29-1	NA	NA	TGCAGCGTTGAAAAGGGGAGTGGGGAGACCCAGTACTTC	CSVEKGSGETQYF
TRBJ2-6	TRBV28	NA	NA	TGTGCCAGCAGTACTAGGGGGTCTGGGGCCAACGTCCTGACTTTC	CASSTRGSGANVLTF
TRBJ1-4	TRBV6-5	NA	NA	TGTGCCAGCAGCCAGGCTAATGAAAAACTGTTTTTT	CASSQANEKLFF
TRBJ2-7	TRBV6-1	TRBD2	NA	TGTGCCAGCAGCGCCGGACTAGCGGGCTCCTACGAGCAGTACTTC	CASSAGLAGSYEQYF
TRBJ2-7	TRBV5-8	TRBD1	once	TGTGCCAGCAGCTGTACCGGGACAGGGTGTTACGAGCAGTACTTC	CASSCTGTGCYEQYF
TRBJ1-5	TRBV10-2	TRBD1	NA	TGCGCCAGCAGTGAGGGTCAGGGGGGCAATCAGCCCCAGCATTTT	CASSEGQGGNQPQHF
TRBJ2-1	TRBV5-4	TRBD2	NA	TGTGCCAGCAGCCCGGCTAGCGGGGGGGGCATCTACAATGAGCAGTTCTTC	CASSPASGGGIYNEQFF
TRBJ2-5	TRBV19	TRBD2	NA	TGTGCCAGTAGTCCGGCACTAGCGGGGGGGAGCTTCCAAGAGACCCAGTACTTC	CASSPALAGGSFQETQYF
TRBJ2-3	TRBV5-4	TRBD2	NA	TGTGCCAGCAGCTCGATTAAAGCGGGGAGCACAGATACGCAGTATTTT	CASSSIKAGSTDTQYF
TRBJ2-2	TRBV9	TRBD1	NA	TGTGCCAGCAGCCCATCAGGGGGCCCCGAAACCGGGGAGCTGTTTTTT	CASSPSGGPETGELFF
TRBJ2-2	TRBV7-2	TRBD2	NA	TGTGCCAGCAGCCCCCCCGGTTTGGCGGGAGGAACCGGGGAGCTGTTTTTT	CASSPPGLAGGTGELFF
TRBJ2-7	TRBV6-5	TRBD1	NA	TGTGCCAGCGGAACCGGGACAGGGTTCTACGAGCAGTACTTC	CASGTGTGFYEQYF
TRBJ2-1	TRBV5-4	NA	few	TGTGCCAGCACCGTCCGGTTGAGCTCCTACAATGAGCAGTTCTTC	CASTVRLSSYNEQFF
TRBJ2-5	TRBV5-1	NA	NA	TGCGCCAGCAGCTTGGATAACCAAGAGACCCAGTACTTC	CASSLDNQETQYF
TRBJ2-3	TRBV12-5	NA	few	TGTGCTAGTGGTTCCAGGGTGGACACGCAGTATTTT	CASGSRVDTQYF
TRBJ2-7	TRBV5-1	NA	NA	TGCGCCAGCAGCGGGGACAAGGGACGGGGGAACCTCTACGAGCAGTACTTC	CASSGDKGRGNLYEQYF